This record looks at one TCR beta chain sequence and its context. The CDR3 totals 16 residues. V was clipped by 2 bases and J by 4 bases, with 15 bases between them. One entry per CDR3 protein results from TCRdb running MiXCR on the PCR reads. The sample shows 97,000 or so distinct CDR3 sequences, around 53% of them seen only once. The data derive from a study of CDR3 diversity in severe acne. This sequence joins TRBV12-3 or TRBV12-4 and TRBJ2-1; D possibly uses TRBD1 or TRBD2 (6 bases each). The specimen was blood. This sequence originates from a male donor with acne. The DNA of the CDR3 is TGTGCCAGCAGTTTATTTCCGACTAGGGGGTACAATGAGCAGTTCTTC. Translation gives CASSLFPTRGYNEQFF.